A selection of T cell receptor beta chains follows, all from one sample in a study of response to subunit inactivated influenza vaccine. TCRdb itself ran the RT-PCR reads through MiXCR, one entry per CDR3 protein. The data show around 480,000 distinct CDR3 sequences, approximately 16% seen once. The sequencing here drew on CD4+ T cells sorted from PBMCs, taken 23 to 25 months after vaccination. The receptor source for this set is a man between 50 and 75 years old who received an inactivated influenza vaccine. CDR3s include the opening cysteine and the closing phenylalanine or tryptophan. Rows give clone size only sometimes, using once, few, many, or a class for an expanded clone.

cdr3_aa | clone_size | v_call
CASNLLQGNSPLHF | few | TRBV28
CASRPSDRGNTGELFF | NA | TRBV6-2/TRBV6-3
CASSQREGTQYF | few | TRBV3-1
CASSAVRTTGDTQYF | few | TRBV2
CATSDSGGPNQPQHF | few | TRBV24-1
CASSSRTSGQPTDTQYF | few | TRBV7-9
CASSLDPGLSSYEQYF | NA | TRBV11-2
CASSLDLGLANYNEQFF | NA | TRBV11-2
CASSLQGTWYGYTF | NA | TRBV6-5
CASRSGVSGNEQFF | few | TRBV6-1
CASTNAGMNGELFF | NA | TRBV5-4
CASSQDGGKRYGYTF | NA | TRBV4-1
CSAPFSDRPQGYEQYF | NA | TRBV20-1
CAPPVAGGSTGETQYF | NA | TRBV24-1
CASSDLTSGANVLTF | NA | TRBV6-4
CASSLLPGQMNTEAFF | NA | TRBV28
CASTRAGTSTITF | few | TRBV6-1
CASSLGGQGEQYF | few | TRBV12-3/TRBV12-4
CASSQAPGRNSPLHF | few | TRBV4-3
CASSGQGRQGYTF | few | TRBV12-3/TRBV12-4
CASSRQGGIENIQYF | NA | TRBV12-3/TRBV12-4
CASSPQGSQPQHF | few | TRBV18
CSARDRQRLETQYF | once | TRBV20-1
CASSPRQGFYEQYF | NA | TRBV5-4
CASSFSGATFKNIQYF | NA | TRBV11-2
CASSFQIGTEMNTEAFF | NA | TRBV5-1
CASSGGAAYNEQFF | many | TRBV6-2/TRBV6-3
CASSLESDTQYF | NA | TRBV5-1